The 20 T cell receptor beta chains reported below all come from one sample, sequenced in a study of T and B cells in COVID-19 patients (dated by TCRdb to about 2020). Data came from an Illumina MiSeq. Multiplex PCR with BIOMED2 TRB-A/B primer pools was used to amplify the TRB rearrangements. TCRdb reprocessing: public reads trimmed at Q25 with fastp, clones called with MiXCR, in-frame beta chains kept. Each CDR3 protein appears once, grouped with its most common genes and DNA. The sample has fewer than 15,000 distinct CDR3 sequences on record, 25% of them singletons. The top ten constitute 4% of the sample. TRB repertoires were amplified using about 220-500 ng of genomic DNA isolated from blood. Material: blood. The receptors were sampled from a human donor who had recovered from COVID-19.

The chain employs TRBV6-5 and TRBJ2-1; 12 bases map to TRBD2. V gave up 2 bases and J gave up 11 bases; unmatched junction bases: 7. The CDR3 runs to 15 residues. Germline V CDR1 and CDR2: MNHEY, SVGAGI. The DNA for the CDR3 is TGTGCCAGCAGTTACCCGCCTAGCGGGGGGGAAAAGCAGTTCTTC. It specifies CASSYPPSGGEKQFF.

Details on this clonotype: A read error may produce the germline difference seen at one junction end. This chain connects TRBV6-1 to TRBJ2-1; 10 bases line up with TRBD2. This CDR3 region has 18 residues. From germline, CDR1 is MNHNS and CDR2 SASEGT. In DNA, the CDR3 is TGCGCCAGCAGGGAAGGAGCGGGAGGGCCTTCTGGACTGAATGAGCAGTTCTTC. This codes for CASREGAGGPSGLNEQFF.

By sample share, this clonotype is medium-sized. This chain connects TRBV6-5 to TRBJ2-3, with 8 bases aligning to TRBD2. V lost 5 bases, J lost 5 bases, and 6 bases stayed unmatched. The CDR3 sequence is 14 residues long. Germline V CDR1 and CDR2: MNHEY, SVGAGI. The CDR3 is CASSHLAGQDTQYF. As DNA, the CDR3 is TGTGCCAGCAGTCATCTAGCGGGCCAAGATACGCAGTATTTT.

This clonotype was counted at least ten times. The genes are TRBV12-3 or TRBV12-4 and TRBJ2-2; TRBD1 or TRBD2 may be the D gene (5 bases each). The CDR3 sequence is 14 residues long. V was trimmed by 0 bases and J by 4 bases, leaving 6 bases between them. The CDR3 sequence: CASSLAGTTGELFF. DNA of the CDR3: TGTGCCAGCAGTTTAGCCGGGACCACCGGGGAGCTGTTTTTT.

This clonotype was observed at least ten times. This chain links TRBV6-5 with TRBJ2-7; 8 bases map to TRBD2. This CDR3 is built from 13 residues. V lost 8 bases, J lost 7 bases, and 10 bases stayed unmatched. Germline V lookup: CDR1 MNHEY, CDR2 SVGAGI. DNA for the CDR3: TGTGCCAGCGGGGGGCGGGGGGCTGGAGAGCAGTACTTC. It is translated as CASGGRGAGEQYF.

The J gene is TRBJ1-4, the V gene TRBV20-1, with no clear D. Trimming took 1 base from V and 7 from J, leaving 10 bases between them. Germline-derived CDR1 and CDR2 are DFQATT and SNEGSKA (reference sequence). The CDR3 has 13 amino acids. CDR3 in DNA: TGCAGTGCTAGAGGTCCACTGGGTGAAAAACTGTTTTTT. It codes for CSARGPLGEKLFF.

This clonotype is medium-sized in the sample. The gene calls are TRBV19 and TRBJ2-3; 7 bases are a match to TRBD1. V was pared by 6 bases and J by 5 bases, with 11 bases of the junction left unmatched. Per the germline V gene, CDR1 is LNHDA and CDR2 is SQIVND (reference sequence). This CDR3 is built from 15 residues. This chain's CDR3 is CASRQTGIRRDTQYF. As DNA, the CDR3 is TGTGCCAGTAGACAGACAGGGATAAGGAGAGATACGCAGTATTTT.

This clonotype has ten or more counts. CDR3 DNA sequence: TGTGCCAGCAGAGTAATGGACAGGTCCCACGAGCAGTACTTC. This translates into CASRVMDRSHEQYF. The V and J genes are TRBV5-5 and TRBJ2-7; TRBD1 aligns across 7 bases. V dropped 5 bases and J dropped 5; count of bases not matched to a gene: 10. Per germline, CDR1 SGHKS and CDR2 YYEKEE (reference sequence). The length of the CDR3 is 14 residues.

The chain employs TRBV29-1 and TRBJ2-7; the match to TRBD1 covers 9 bases. The germline V gene encodes CDR1 SQVTM and CDR2 ANQGSEA. The CDR3 sequence is 14 residues long. Germline trimming cut 4 bases from V and 2 bases from J; bases unmatched to any gene: 6. This CDR3 reads CSVGGTGQTYEQYF. The CDR3 DNA reads TGCAGCGTTGGCGGGACAGGGCAAACCTACGAGCAGTACTTC.

The chain has TRBV27 and TRBJ2-5, with TRBD2 matching 11 bases. The germline gives CDR1 MNHEY, CDR2 SMNVEV (reference sequence). J was trimmed by 5 bases and V by 5 bases; bases with no gene match: 4. This CDR3 is built from 14 residues. In DNA, the CDR3 is TGTGCCAGCAGTCTCAGGACTAGCGGGGAGACCCAGTACTTC. The encoded protein is CASSLRTSGETQYF.

This clonotype was recorded at least ten times. The chain recombines TRBV15 with TRBJ2-2, with 7 nucleotides matching TRBD1. Trimming removed 0 bases from V and 1 base from J; junction bases left unmatched: 8. CDR3 length equals 18 residues. In germline, CDR1 is LNHNV, CDR2 YYDKDF (reference sequence). The DNA of the CDR3 is TGTGCCACCAGCAGAGACCGGACCGGGACAGTGAACACCGGGGAGCTGTTTTTT. Translation gives CATSRDRTGTVNTGELFF.

The chain joins TRBV10-3 to TRBJ2-1; 10 bases are shared with TRBD1. Germline V gene data show CDR1 as ENHRY and CDR2 as SYGVKD. The CDR3 extends over 13 amino acids. V lost 6 bases to trimming and J lost 9 bases; unmatched junction nucleotides: 5. CDR3 loop: CAISPGTGAEQFF. CDR3 DNA: TGTGCCATCAGCCCCGGGACAGGGGCTGAGCAGTTCTTC.

This clonotype has at least ten counts. V usage is TRBV12-3 or TRBV12-4 and J usage is TRBJ2-3, with unresolved D. CDR3 size: 16 residues. Between the trimmed V and J ends, which lost 4 bases and 8 bases, there was a span of 22 bases. CDR3 sequence: CASSSRLGSRGGTQYF. The CDR3 DNA reads as TGTGCCAGCAGTTCCCGCCTGGGTAGTAGAGGTGGTACGCAGTATTTT.

The genes are TRBV5-1 and TRBJ2-2; 10 bases align to TRBD2. Germline lookup yields CDR1 SGHRS and CDR2 YFSETQ. This CDR3 spans 16 amino acids. With V trimmed by 4 bases and J by 6 bases, 9 bases remained unmatched. CDR3 DNA: TGCGCCAGCAGCCCAAGCGGGGGGGCAGTCCCCGGGGAGCTGTTTTTT. It specifies CASSPSGGAVPGELFF.

This clonotype was seen only a few times. The chain has TRBV7-6 and TRBJ1-1, with a possible D match to TRBD1 (5 bases). The V gene lost 4 bases and the J gene lost 11 bases, with 14 bases spanning the gap. The CDR3 loop spans 12 amino acids. CDR1 is SGHVS, CDR2 FNYEAQ, per germline. As DNA, the CDR3 is TGTGCCAGCAGCTATGACAGTTCCGCGGCTTTCTTT. Its protein is CASSYDSSAAFF.

On this clonotype: This clone may be a read error of a much larger clone one base away. The chain joins TRBV30 to TRBJ2-5; the D is unclear. The germline V gene encodes CDR1 GTSNPN and CDR2 SVGIG (reference sequence). V was shortened by 1 base and J by 5 bases, with 8 bases between the two germline ends. The CDR3 covers 12 residues. CDR3 DNA sequence: TGTGCCTGGAGTGCCGACGGGGAGACCCAGTACTTC. It codes for CAWSADGETQYF.

This clonotype was seen only a few times. This chain joins TRBV7-9 and TRBJ2-1; 7 positions match TRBD1. CDR1 is SEHNR and CDR2 is FQNEAQ in the germline V gene (reference sequence). The CDR3 loop spans 16 amino acids. J lost 2 bases, V lost 7 bases, and 11 bases had no gene match. In DNA, the CDR3 is TGTGCCAGCACCGCTCCCGGGACAGCCACCTACAATGAGCAGTTCTTC. It translates to CASTAPGTATYNEQFF.

Judged by abundance, this clonotype is medium-sized. The chain has TRBV19 and TRBJ1-1; unclear D gene. Germline V lookup: CDR1 LNHDA, CDR2 SQIVND (reference sequence). V lost 3 bases to trimming and J lost 5 bases, with 10 bases between them. The CDR3 runs 13 residues. The CDR3 here is CASSMGLGTEAFF. The DNA for the CDR3 is TGTGCCAGTAGTATGGGGTTAGGGACTGAAGCTTTCTTT.

The chain links TRBV28 to TRBJ1-4, with a tentative D call TRBD1 (5 bases). Trimming left V 1 base short and J 8 bases short, with 14 bases between. Germline V gene data show CDR1 as MDHEN and CDR2 as SYDVKM. The CDR3 totals 15 residues. CDR3 coding DNA: TGTGCCAGCAGTTTATCGGGGCCCCGCTGGGAAAAACTGTTTTTT. Encoded protein: CASSLSGPRWEKLFF.

CDR3 sequence reads: CASSDGSGTSRHEQFF. DNA for the CDR3: TGTGCCAGCAGCGACGGTTCCGGGACTAGCCGACATGAGCAGTTCTTC. This rearrangement joins TRBV11-1 to TRBJ2-1; 9 bases fit TRBD2. The V gene end was trimmed by 5 bases and the J gene end by 8 bases; junction bases not matched to a gene: 13. This CDR3 is 16 amino acids long. CDR1 and CDR2 from the germline V gene are SGHAT and FQDESV (reference sequence).